The subject of this entry is one TCR beta chain. The sample comes from a study of T cell changes during pregnancy in multiple sclerosis. Measured with immunoSEQ multiplex PCR; TCRdb has only the in-frame clones, and not every one. The profile covers roughly 70,000 clones, with 80% to 95% appearing a single time and approximately 2.1% taken by the ten largest. The CDR3 has 12 residues. Trimming cost V 6 bases and J 7 bases, with 13 bases left between them. Germline CDR1 reads SGHDT; CDR2 reads YYEEEE. This chain links TRBV5-6 with TRBJ1-2; D unresolved. The sample was peripheral blood, taken before pregnancy. The source is a female donor with multiple sclerosis, enrolled in a pregnancy study. DNA for the CDR3: TGTGCCAGCACTCAAGTTTCCGGTGGCTACACCTTC. Amino acids: CASTQVSGGYTF.